The entry below gives a single T cell receptor beta chain sequence along with its context. Its cognate antigen is unknown. The data stem from a study of CD4+ T cells in melanoma. Germline CDR1 and CDR2: MNHEY and SVGAGI. V was pared by 2 bases and J by 8 bases, with 10 bases between. The CDR3 extends over 13 amino acids. Assay: immunoSEQ multiplex PCR; the TCRdb copy retains only in-frame clones and omits some. The sample yields roughly 12,000 clones, over 60% seen once. Whole-study findings and limits: CD8+ T cell, macrophage and B cell function reportedly correlated with neoantigen-specific CD4+ T cells.

The sample comprised cells from a culture (not recorded whether cultured in vitro). The source of this sequence is a human donor with melanoma. V is TRBV6-5 and J is TRBJ2-1; no clear D. This CDR3 reads CASSYDGQHEQFF. The DNA of the CDR3 is TGTGCCAGCAGTTACGACGGCCAACATGAGCAGTTCTTC.